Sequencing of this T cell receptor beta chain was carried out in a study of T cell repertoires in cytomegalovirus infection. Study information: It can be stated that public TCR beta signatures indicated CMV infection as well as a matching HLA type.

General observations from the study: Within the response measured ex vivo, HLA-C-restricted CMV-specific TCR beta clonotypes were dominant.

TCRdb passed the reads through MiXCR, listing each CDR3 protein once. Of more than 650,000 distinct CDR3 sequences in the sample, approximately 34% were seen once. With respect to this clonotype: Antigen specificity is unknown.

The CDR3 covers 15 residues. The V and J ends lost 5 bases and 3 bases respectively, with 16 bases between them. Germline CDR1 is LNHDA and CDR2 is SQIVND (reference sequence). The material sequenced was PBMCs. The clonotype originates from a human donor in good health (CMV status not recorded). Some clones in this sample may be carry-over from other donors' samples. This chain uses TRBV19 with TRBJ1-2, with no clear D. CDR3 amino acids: CASSPRLTRDYGYTF. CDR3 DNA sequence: TGTGCCAGTAGTCCAAGGCTTACGAGGGACTATGGCTACACCTTC.